This TCR beta chain was sequenced in a study of OX40 agonist ivuxolimab in advanced cancers. Study at large: Intravenous ivuxolimab was administered to patients every 2 weeks at 0.01 to 10 mg/kg. There were three patients with partial responses, one having hepatocellular carcinoma and two cutaneous melanoma.

Study results and caveats: Researchers report that CD8+ T cells had, on average, more expanded clones than CD4+.

Sequencing was performed with immunoSEQ multiplex PCR; in TCRdb, only in-frame clones are kept and a portion is missing. The sample consists of about 89,000 clones, about 86% of them appearing once. Trimming pared 4 bases from V and 6 bases from J, leaving 16 bases between. CDR1 is LNHDA, CDR2 SQIVND, per germline (reference sequence). This CDR3 contains 14 residues. As concerns this clone: The target antigen is unknown.

J is TRBJ2-7 and V is TRBV19; either TRBD1 or TRBD2 may supply D (6 bases each). The clonotype comes from an adult with an advanced solid tumor such as melanoma, head and neck, liver or kidney cancer. The material sequenced was CD4+ or CD8+ T cells sorted from blood, taken in a trial of the OX40 agonist ivuxolimab. The CDR3 DNA is TGTGCCAGTAGTAGGGGGCTGGGGGGATTCGAGCAGTACTTC. Translating gives CASSRGLGGFEQYF. The full variable domain, completed using reference TRBV19 and TRBJ2-7, is DGGITQSPKYLFRKEGQNVTLSCEQNLNHDAMYWYRQDPGQGLRLIYYSQIVNDFQKGDIAEGYSVSREKKESFPLTVTSAQKNPTAFYLCASSRGLGGFEQYFGPGTRLTVT.